Listed here is a single T cell receptor (beta chain). Its antigen is not known. Germline lookup yields CDR1 SQVTM and CDR2 ANQGSEA. Losses at the gene ends were 7 bases for V and 4 bases for J; bases not matched to a gene: 9. This CDR3 spans 15 amino acids. The sample is drawn from a study of T cell repertoires in cytomegalovirus infection. Study information: It can be stated that public TCR beta signatures indicated CMV infection as well as a matching HLA type.

One entry per CDR3 protein results from TCRdb running MiXCR on the reads. This sample has about 100,000 distinct CDR3 sequences, with around 22% found just once. Study-level points and caveats: HLA-C-restricted CMV-specific TCR beta clonotypes prevailed in the ex vivo response.

This TCR derives from a human donor in good health (CMV status not recorded). Some clones in this sample may be carry-over from other donors' samples. The chain couples TRBV29-1 to TRBJ2-1; 11 bases align to TRBD2. Sequences were obtained from CD8+ T cells from PBMCs. The CDR3 protein is CSARSGTSGYNEQFF. CDR3 DNA: TGCAGCGCCAGATCCGGGACTAGCGGATACAATGAGCAGTTCTTC.